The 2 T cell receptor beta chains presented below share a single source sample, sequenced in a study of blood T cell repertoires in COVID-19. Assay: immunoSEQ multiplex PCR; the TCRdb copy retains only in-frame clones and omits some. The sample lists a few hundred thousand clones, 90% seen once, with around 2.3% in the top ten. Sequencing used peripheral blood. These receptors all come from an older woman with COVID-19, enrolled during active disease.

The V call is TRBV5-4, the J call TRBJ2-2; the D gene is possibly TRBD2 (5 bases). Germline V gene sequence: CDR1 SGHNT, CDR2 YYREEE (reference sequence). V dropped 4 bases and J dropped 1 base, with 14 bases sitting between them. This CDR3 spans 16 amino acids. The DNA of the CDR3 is TGTGCCAGCAGCCAAAGTAGAGGGAAGAACACCGGGGAGCTGTTTTTT. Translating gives CASSQSRGKNTGELFF.

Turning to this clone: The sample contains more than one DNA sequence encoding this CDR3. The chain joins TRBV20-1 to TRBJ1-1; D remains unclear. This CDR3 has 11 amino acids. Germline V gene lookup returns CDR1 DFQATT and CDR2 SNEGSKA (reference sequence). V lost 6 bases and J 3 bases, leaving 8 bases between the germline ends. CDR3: CSASLDTEAFF. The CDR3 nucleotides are TGCAGTGCAAGCCTCGACACTGAAGCTTTCTTT.